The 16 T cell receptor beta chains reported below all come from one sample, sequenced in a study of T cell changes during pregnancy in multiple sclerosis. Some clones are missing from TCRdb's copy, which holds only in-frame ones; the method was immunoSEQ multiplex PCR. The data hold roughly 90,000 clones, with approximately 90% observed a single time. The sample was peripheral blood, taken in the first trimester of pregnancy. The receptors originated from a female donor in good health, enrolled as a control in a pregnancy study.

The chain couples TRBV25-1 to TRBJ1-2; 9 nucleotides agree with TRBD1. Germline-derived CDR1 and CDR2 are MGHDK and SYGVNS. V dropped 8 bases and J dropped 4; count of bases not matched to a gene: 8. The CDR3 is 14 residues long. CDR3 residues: CASQPGQGAYGYTF. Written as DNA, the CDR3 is TGTGCCAGCCAGCCGGGACAGGGTGCCTATGGCTACACCTTC.

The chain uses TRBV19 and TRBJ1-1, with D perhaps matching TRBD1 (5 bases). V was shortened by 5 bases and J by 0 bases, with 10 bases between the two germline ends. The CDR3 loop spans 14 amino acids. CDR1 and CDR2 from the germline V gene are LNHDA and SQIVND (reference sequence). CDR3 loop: CASSDRAMNTEAFF. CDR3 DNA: TGTGCCAGTAGTGACAGAGCTATGAACACTGAAGCTTTCTTT.

CDR3 nucleotide sequence: TGCGCCAGCAGCTTGGGTGCAGGGATGAACACTGAAGCTTTCTTT. It specifies CASSLGAGMNTEAFF. The V gene is TRBV5-1, the J gene TRBJ1-1, with D possibly matching TRBD1 (5 bases). The CDR3 is 15 amino acids. V was pared by 0 bases and J by 0 bases, with 9 bases between. Germline CDR1 SGHRS, CDR2 YFSETQ.

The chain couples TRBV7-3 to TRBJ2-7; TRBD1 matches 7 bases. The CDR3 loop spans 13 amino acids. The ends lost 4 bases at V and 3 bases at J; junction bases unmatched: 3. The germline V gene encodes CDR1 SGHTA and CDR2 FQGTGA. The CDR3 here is CASSSGDSYEQYF. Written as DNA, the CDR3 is TGTGCCAGCAGCTCCGGGGACAGCTACGAGCAGTACTTC.

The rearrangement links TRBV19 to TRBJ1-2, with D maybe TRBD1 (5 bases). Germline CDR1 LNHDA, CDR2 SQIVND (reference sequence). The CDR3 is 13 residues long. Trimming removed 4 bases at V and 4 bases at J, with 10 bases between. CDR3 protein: CASSKPGPYGYTF. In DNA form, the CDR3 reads TGTGCCAGTAGTAAGCCAGGGCCCTATGGCTACACCTTC.

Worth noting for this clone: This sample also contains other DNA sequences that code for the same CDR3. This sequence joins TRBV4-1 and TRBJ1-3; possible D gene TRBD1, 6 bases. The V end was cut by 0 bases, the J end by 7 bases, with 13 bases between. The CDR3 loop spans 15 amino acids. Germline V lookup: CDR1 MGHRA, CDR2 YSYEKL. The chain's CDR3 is CASSQEGRGGNTIYF. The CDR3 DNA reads TGCGCCAGCAGCCAAGAGGGCAGGGGAGGGAACACCATATATTTT.

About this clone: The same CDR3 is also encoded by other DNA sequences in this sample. The CDR3 DNA reads TGTGCCAGCAGCGGGGGGGGGAGGAACACCGGGGAGCTGTTTTTT. Residues: CASSGGGRNTGELFF. The chain links TRBV9 to TRBJ2-2, with 7 bases fitting TRBD2. There are 15 residues in the CDR3. V was pared by 3 bases and J by 1 base, with 3 bases of the junction left unmatched. Germline V CDR1 and CDR2: SGDLS, YYNGEE.

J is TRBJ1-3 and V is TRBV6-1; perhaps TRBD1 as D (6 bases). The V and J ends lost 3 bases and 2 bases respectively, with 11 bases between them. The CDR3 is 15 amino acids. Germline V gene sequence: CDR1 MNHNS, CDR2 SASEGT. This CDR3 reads CASSDRGSPGNTIYF. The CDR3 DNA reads TGTGCCAGCAGTGACAGGGGTTCTCCTGGAAACACCATATATTTT.

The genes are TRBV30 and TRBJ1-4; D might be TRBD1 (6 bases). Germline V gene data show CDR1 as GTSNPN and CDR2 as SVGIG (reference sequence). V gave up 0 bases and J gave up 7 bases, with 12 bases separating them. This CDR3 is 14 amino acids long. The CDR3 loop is CAWSVRGAAEKLFF. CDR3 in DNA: TGTGCCTGGAGTGTACGGGGGGCTGCTGAAAAACTGTTTTTT.

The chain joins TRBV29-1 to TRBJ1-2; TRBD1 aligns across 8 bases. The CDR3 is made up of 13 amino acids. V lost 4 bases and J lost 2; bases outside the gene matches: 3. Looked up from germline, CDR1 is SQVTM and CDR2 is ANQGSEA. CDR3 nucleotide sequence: TGCAGCGTTGGAAGGACAGGGAACTATGGCTACACCTTC. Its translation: CSVGRTGNYGYTF. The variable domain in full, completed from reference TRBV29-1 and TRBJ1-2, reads SAVISQKPSRDICQRGTSLTIQCQVDSQVTMMFWYRQQPGQSLTLIATANQGSEATYESGFVIDKFPISRPNLTFSTLTVSNMSPEDSSIYLCSVGRTGNYGYTFGSGTRLTVV.

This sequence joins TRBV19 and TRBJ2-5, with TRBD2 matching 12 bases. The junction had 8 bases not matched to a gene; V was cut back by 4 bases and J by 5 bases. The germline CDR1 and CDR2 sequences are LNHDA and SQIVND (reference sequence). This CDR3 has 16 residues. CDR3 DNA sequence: TGTGCCAGTAGTACTCAAGGACTAGCGGGGCGGGAGACCCAGTACTTC. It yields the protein CASSTQGLAGRETQYF.

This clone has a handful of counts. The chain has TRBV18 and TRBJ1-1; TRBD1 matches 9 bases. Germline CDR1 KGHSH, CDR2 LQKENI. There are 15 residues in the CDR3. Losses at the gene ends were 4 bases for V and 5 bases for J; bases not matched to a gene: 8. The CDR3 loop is CASSQGTGSKTEAFF. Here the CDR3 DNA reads TGTGCCAGCTCACAAGGGACAGGGAGTAAAACTGAAGCTTTCTTT.

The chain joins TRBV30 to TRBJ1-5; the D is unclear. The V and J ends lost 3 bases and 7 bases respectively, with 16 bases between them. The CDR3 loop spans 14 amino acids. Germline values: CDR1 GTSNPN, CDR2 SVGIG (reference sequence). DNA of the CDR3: TGTGCCTGGAGAGGGCCGTTTGAGGGCCAGCCCCAGCATTTT. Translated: CAWRGPFEGQPQHF.

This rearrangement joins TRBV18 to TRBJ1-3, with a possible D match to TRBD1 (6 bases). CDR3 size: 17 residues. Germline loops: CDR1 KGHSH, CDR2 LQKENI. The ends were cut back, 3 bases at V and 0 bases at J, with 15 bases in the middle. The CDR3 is CASSPQGTRNSGNTIYF. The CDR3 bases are TGTGCCAGCTCACCCCAGGGGACCCGTAACTCTGGAAACACCATATATTTT.

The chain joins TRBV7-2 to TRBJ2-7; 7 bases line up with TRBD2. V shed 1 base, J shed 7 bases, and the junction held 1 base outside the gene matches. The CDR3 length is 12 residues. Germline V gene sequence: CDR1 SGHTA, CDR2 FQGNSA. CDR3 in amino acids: CASSLDGGEQYF. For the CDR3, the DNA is TGTGCCAGCAGCTTAGACGGGGGGGAGCAGTACTTC. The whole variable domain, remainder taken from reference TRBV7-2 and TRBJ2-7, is GAGVSQSPSNKVTEKGKDVELRCDPISGHTALYWYRQSLGQGLEFLIYFQGNSAPDKSGLPSDRFSAERTGGSVSTLTIQRTQQEDSAVYLCASSLDGGEQYFGPGTRLTVT.

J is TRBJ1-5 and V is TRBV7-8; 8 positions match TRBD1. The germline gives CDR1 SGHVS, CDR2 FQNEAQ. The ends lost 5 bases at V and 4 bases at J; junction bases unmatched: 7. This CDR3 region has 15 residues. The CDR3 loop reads CASSPLDRANQPQHF. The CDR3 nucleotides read TGTGCCAGCAGCCCCCTGGACAGGGCGAATCAGCCCCAGCATTTT.